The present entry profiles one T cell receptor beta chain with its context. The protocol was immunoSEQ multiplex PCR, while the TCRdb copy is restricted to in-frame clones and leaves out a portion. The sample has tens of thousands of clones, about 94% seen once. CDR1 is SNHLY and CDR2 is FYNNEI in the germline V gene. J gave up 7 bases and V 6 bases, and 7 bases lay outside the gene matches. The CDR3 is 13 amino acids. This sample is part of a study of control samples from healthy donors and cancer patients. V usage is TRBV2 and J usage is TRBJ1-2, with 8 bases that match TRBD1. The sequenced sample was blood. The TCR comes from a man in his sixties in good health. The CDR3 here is CASRTGEGLGYTF. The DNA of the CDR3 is TGTGCCAGCAGGACAGGGGAGGGGCTTGGCTACACCTTC.